Presented here are 4 T cell receptor beta chains from one specimen sequenced in a study of CXCR3-negative and CXCR3-positive naive CD8 T cells. The authors prepared UMI-labeled TRB cDNA libraries by 5' RACE. Reprocessing the 5' RACE reads, TCRdb reports a single entry for every CDR3 protein and omits DNA. This sample's clone table lists approximately 47,000 distinct CDR3 sequences. The sequenced sample consisted of naive CXCR3- CD8+ T cells from blood. Subset meaning: CD45RO-CCR7+CD27+CD95- naive CD8+ T cells lacking CXCR3 (TNR3-). Receptors originate from a human donor in good health. Some clones in this sample may be carry-over from other donors' samples.

The chain carries TRBV13 and TRBJ2-3; TCRdb gives TRBD2 as the D gene, but with no DNA this cannot be confirmed. The CDR3 is made up of 14 amino acids. CDR1 PRHDT and CDR2 FYEKMQ come from the germline V gene (reference sequence). The CDR3 spells CASSFWRMTDTQYF.

The chain combines TRBV29-1 with TRBJ2-1. Germline V lookup: CDR1 SQVTM, CDR2 ANQGSEA. This CDR3 comprises 13 residues. CDR3 sequence: CSVVVLTYNEQFF.

The chain's CDR3 is CASSEWSPGEFF. The chain recombines TRBV2 with TRBJ2-1; TCRdb returns TRBD1, unconfirmable since there is no DNA. The germline gives CDR1 SNHLY, CDR2 FYNNEI. CDR3 size: 12 residues. Using reference TRBV2 and TRBJ2-1 for the parts outside the CDR3, the full variable domain is EPEVTQTPSHQVTQMGQEVILRCVPISNHLYFYWYRQILGQKVEFLVSFYNNEISEKSEIFDDQFSVERPDGSNFTLKIRSTKLEDSAMYFCASSEWSPGEFFGPGTRLTVL.

V and J are TRBV20-1 and TRBJ2-5; TCRdb calls TRBD2, which cannot be checked without DNA. There are 15 residues in the CDR3. Germline V CDR1 and CDR2: DFQATT, SNEGSKA (reference sequence). The CDR3 sequence: CSARTGLAAQETQYF.